This entry lists 9 T cell receptor beta chains sequenced from one sample in a study of T cells expressing NK-cell markers. For each CDR3 protein, TCRdb gives one entry from its re-call of the 5' RACE reads, without DNA. This specimen shows 350,000 to 450,000 distinct CDR3 sequences; the ten leading clones hold around 5%. The sequenced sample was blood T cells: a sorted CD56 or NKG2C T cell subset, CD4+ or CD8+ T cells, or bulk PBMC T cells (not recorded which). These receptors were obtained from a man aged 18 to 69 in good health.

The chain employs TRBV27 and TRBJ2-6; TCRdb designates TRBD2, a call that cannot be tested without DNA. Germline CDR1 and CDR2: MNHEY and SMNVEV (reference sequence). The CDR3 runs 19 residues. This CDR3 is CASSLTGLAVSSGANVLTF. Using reference TRBV27 and TRBJ2-6 for the parts outside the CDR3, the full variable domain is EAQVTQNPRYLITVTGKKLTVTCSQNMNHEYMSWYRQDPGLGLRQIYYSMNVEVTDKGDVPEGYKVSRKEKRNFPLILESPSPNQTSLYFCASSLTGLAVSSGANVLTFGAGSRLTVL.

The genes are TRBV12-3 or TRBV12-4 and TRBJ1-5; with no DNA, the TCRdb D assignment of TRBD1 cannot be verified. The CDR3 runs 15 residues. CDR3 in amino acids: CASSLAAPGEWPQHF.

The chain links TRBV7-8 to TRBJ2-3; TCRdb gives TRBD2 as the D gene, but with no DNA this cannot be confirmed. The germline gives CDR1 SGHVS, CDR2 FQNEAQ. The CDR3 length is 15 residues. The CDR3 here is CASSPGPTYTDTQYF.

The gene calls are TRBV6-1 and TRBJ2-7. This CDR3 is built from 13 residues. CDR1 is MNHNS and CDR2 is SASEGT in the germline V gene. CDR3 protein: CASSGAANYEQYF.

CDR3 loop: CASRLDRGLNEQFF. The rearrangement links TRBV12-3 or TRBV12-4 to TRBJ2-1; TCRdb proposes TRBD1, but this gene call is untestable without DNA. The CDR3 is 14 amino acids.

The CDR3 loop is CASSLADRIMNTEAFF. The chain carries TRBV7-9 and TRBJ1-1; TCRdb proposes TRBD1, but this gene call is untestable without DNA. CDR1 SEHNR and CDR2 FQNEAQ come from the germline V gene (reference sequence). This CDR3 region has 16 residues. The full variable domain, rest sourced from reference TRBV7-9 and TRBJ1-1, is DTGVSQNPRHKITKRGQNVTFRCDPISEHNRLYWYRQTLGQGPEFLTYFQNEAQLEKSRLLSDRFSAERPKGSFSTLEIQRTEQGDSAMYLCASSLADRIMNTEAFFGQGTRLTVV.

The CDR3 is CATKRGTGMEKLFF. The V and J genes are TRBV6-1 and TRBJ1-4; TCRdb calls TRBD1, which cannot be checked without DNA. The CDR3 spans 14 residues. The germline V gene has CDR1 MNHNS and CDR2 SASEGT.

The chain is built from TRBV3-1 and TRBJ2-1; TCRdb returns TRBD2, unconfirmable since there is no DNA. The CDR3 is 16 residues long. Germline lookup yields CDR1 LGHDT and CDR2 YNNKEL (reference sequence). CDR3 amino acids: CASSPRLAGGVNEQFF.

The V call is TRBV6-5, the J call TRBJ2-7; TCRdb returns TRBD1, unconfirmable since there is no DNA. The CDR3 has 15 residues. Germline V gene data show CDR1 as MNHEY and CDR2 as SVGAGI. CDR3 sequence reads: CASTYWDRVSYEQYF.